The rows below give T cell receptor beta chains drawn from one sample of a study of T-cell reconstitution after alpha-beta-depleted transplantation in children. TCRdb recomputed calls from the PCR reads with MiXCR, one row per CDR3 protein. The sample lists roughly 180,000 distinct CDR3 sequences, around 10% occurring once. Sequenced material: PBMCs, taken before TCRalphabeta/CD19-depleted stem cell transplant. These receptors were taken from a boy between 2 and 10 years old with acute myeloid leukemia, due to receive a stem cell transplant. Both conserved end residues are part of each CDR3. D genes are given only for firm matches. A row's size may be missing; if present it is once, few, many or a size class.

j_gene	abundance	v_gene	d_gene	CDR3nt	CDR3aa
TRBJ1-6	few	TRBV18	-	TGTGCCAGCTCAACCCAAGGGGCCCAGAATAATTCACCCCTCCACTTT	CASSTQGAQNNSPLHF
TRBJ2-1	many	TRBV3-1	TRBD2	TGTGCCAGCAGCCAAGGAGGCGGGAGCAGATCGGGTGAGCAGTTCTTC	CASSQGGGSRSGEQFF
TRBJ2-2	many	TRBV5-1	TRBD2	TGCGCCAGCAGGACTAGCGGCCGGACCGGGGAGCTGTTTTTT	CASRTSGRTGELFF
TRBJ1-2	many	TRBV5-5	-	TGTGCCAGCAGTAATCGGCTCTATGGCTACACCTTC	CASSNRLYGYTF
TRBJ1-1	many	TRBV7-8	-	TGTGCCAGCAGCTTCACTACGAGAGGCGCTTTCTTT	CASSFTTRGAFF
TRBJ2-3	many	TRBV20-1	-	TGCAGTGCTAGAGCATCAAGGGCCGGCTGGGATACGCAGTATTTT	CSARASRAGWDTQYF
TRBJ2-2	many	TRBV24-1	-	TGTGCCACCAGTGACCGTAGCGGACCCGGGGAGCTGTTTTTT	CATSDRSGPGELFF
TRBJ2-3	-	TRBV30	-	TGTGCCTGTCATCCGGACCAGCGAGGCACAGATACGCAGTATTTT	CACHPDQRGTDTQYF
TRBJ1-5	many	TRBV12-3/TRBV12-4	TRBD1	TGTGCCAGCAGTCAGGGGGGAGGTCAGCCCCAGCATTTT	CASSQGGGQPQHF
TRBJ2-1	many	TRBV29-1	TRBD2	TGCAGCGTGCTCGTACTAGCGGGAGTCAGTGAGCAGTTCTTC	CSVLVLAGVSEQFF
TRBJ2-1	many	TRBV7-2	-	TGTGCCAGCAGCTCTGGACACAACAATGAGCAGTTCTTC	CASSSGHNNEQFF
TRBJ1-3	many	TRBV6-2/TRBV6-3	-	TGTGCCAGCAGTTACTCGACTGGGGCGCGTGGAAACACCATATATTTT	CASSYSTGARGNTIYF
TRBJ1-5	many	TRBV5-6	-	TGTGCCAGCGGGCGTAGGGGCGGCAATCAGCCCCAGCATTTT	CASGRRGGNQPQHF
TRBJ2-7	many	TRBV27	TRBD2	TGTGCCAGCAGTCCCGGGACTAGCGGCTCCTACGAGCAGTACTTC	CASSPGTSGSYEQYF
TRBJ2-7	-	TRBV6-1	-	TGTGCCAGCAGTGAAGTTCGCCAGACTACATACGAGCAGTACTTC	CASSEVRQTTYEQYF
TRBJ2-7	-	TRBV20-1	TRBD1	TGCAGCGTAAGGACAGGGGGAGGAGGCGAGCATTACTTC	CSVRTGGGGEHYF
TRBJ2-3	many	TRBV28	-	TGTGCCAGCGGCGGGGATACGCAGTATTTT	CASGGDTQYF
TRBJ2-1	many	TRBV12-3/TRBV12-4	TRBD2	TGTGCCAGCAGGTCTAGCGGTCGCTCCTACAATGAGCAGTTCTTC	CASRSSGRSYNEQFF
TRBJ2-7	many	TRBV12-3/TRBV12-4	TRBD2	TGTGCCAGCAGTGGGGCTAGCGGAAACGAGCAGTACTTC	CASSGASGNEQYF
TRBJ2-3	many	TRBV5-1	-	TGCGCCAGCAGCCCGAGTCCCCGCGTCGTAAGCACAGATACGCAGTATTTT	CASSPSPRVVSTDTQYF
TRBJ2-1	many	TRBV11-1	-	TGTGCCAGCAGCTTATTTCCAGTAGGGCGGGTACGCGGGGATGAGCAGTTCTTC	CASSLFPVGRVRGDEQFF
TRBJ2-1	many	TRBV28	-	TGTGCCAGCAGAGCACAACAGGGAGGCTACAATGAGCAGTTCTTC	CASRAQQGGYNEQFF
TRBJ2-7	many	TRBV19	-	TGTGCCAGTAGTATTTTTGAAGGTTACGAGCAGTACTTC	CASSIFEGYEQYF
TRBJ2-6	once	TRBV3-1	TRBD2	TGTGCCATCTGTTTCGAGGGCCTAGCGGGTCTAACTGGGGCCAACGTCCTGACTTTC	CAICFEGLAGLTGANVLTF
TRBJ1-4	-	TRBV13	TRBD1	TGTGCCAGCAGCGTTCGACAGGGGGCTGCTGAAAAACTGTTTTTT	CASSVRQGAAEKLFF
TRBJ2-7	many	TRBV28	-	TGTGCCAGCAGAGAGGGGGGTCGCGAGCAGTACTTC	CASREGGREQYF
TRBJ2-7	many	TRBV6-5	TRBD2	TGTGCCAGCAGTTACGGGCTAGCGGGAGTCGAGCAGTACTTC	CASSYGLAGVEQYF
TRBJ2-4	many	TRBV12-3/TRBV12-4	TRBD1	TGTGCCAGCAGTTTAGCCCTGACAGGGGAGCACATTCAGTACTTC	CASSLALTGEHIQYF
TRBJ2-7	many	TRBV28	-	TGTGCCAGCAGTCCCTCCAGGATGGTCTACGAGCAGTACTTC	CASSPSRMVYEQYF
TRBJ2-3	many	TRBV11-2	TRBD2	TGTGCCAGCGCTAGCGGGACTAGCACAGATACGCAGTATTTT	CASASGTSTDTQYF
TRBJ1-2	many	TRBV2	TRBD1	TGTGCCAGCAGTTATGACAGGGCGGGTATCGGCTACACCTTC	CASSYDRAGIGYTF
TRBJ2-3	many	TRBV29-1	-	TGCAGCGTTGAACCGACTAGAGGGGGGGCAGATACGCAGTATTTT	CSVEPTRGGADTQYF
TRBJ1-1	many	TRBV7-2	-	TGTGCCAGCAGCTTAGCGGGTGCGGGGGGCACTGAAGCTTTCTTT	CASSLAGAGGTEAFF
TRBJ1-2	many	TRBV29-1	-	TGCAGCGACGACAAGAACTATGGCTACACCTTC	CSDDKNYGYTF
TRBJ2-1	many	TRBV5-1	TRBD2	TGCGCCAGCAGCTTGGTCGGGACTAGCGGGGAGCAGTTCTTC	CASSLVGTSGEQFF
TRBJ2-1	few	TRBV7-6	-	TGTGCCAGCAGCAGGACCCGGGACGGCTCCTACAATGAGCAGTTCTTC	CASSRTRDGSYNEQFF
TRBJ1-6	many	TRBV4-1	-	TGCGCCAGCAGCCAAGGCAGGGCGAGCTCCTATAATTCACCCCTCCACTTT	CASSQGRASSYNSPLHF
TRBJ2-1	-	TRBV11-3	-	TGTGCCAGCAGTGGGAATAGGAATGAGCAGTTCTTC	CASSGNRNEQFF
TRBJ2-7	many	TRBV20-1	TRBD2	TGCAGTGGCGGGAGGACTGACGAGCAGTACTTC	CSGGRTDEQYF
TRBJ2-2	many	TRBV5-1	-	TGCGCCAGCAGCAGAACGCTAGCGCCAAACACCGGGGAGCTGTTTTTT	CASSRTLAPNTGELFF
TRBJ2-1	many	TRBV28	TRBD2	TGTGCCACCGACCGCCGGAGGACTAGTATCAATGAGCAGTTCTTC	CATDRRRTSINEQFF
TRBJ2-5	many	TRBV27	TRBD2	TGTGCCAGCAGTGCACTAGCGGGAGGGGGAAGGGCCCAGTACTTC	CASSALAGGGRAQYF
TRBJ2-3	many	TRBV12-3/TRBV12-4	-	TGTGCCAGCAGTTTATTCTGGAGGCCTAGCACAGATACGCAGTATTTT	CASSLFWRPSTDTQYF
TRBJ2-3	many	TRBV5-1	TRBD2	TGCGCCAGCAGCGCCAGCGGGAGTCGGATAGATACGCAGTATTTT	CASSASGSRIDTQYF
TRBJ1-5	many	TRBV7-9	-	TGTGCCAGCAGCTCTTCGGGGGGGGGCAATCAGCCCCAGCATTTT	CASSSSGGGNQPQHF
TRBJ2-4	many	TRBV7-2	TRBD2	TGTGCCAGCAGCCTTACTAGCGGGAGGGCCGCGGGAAACATTCAGTACTTC	CASSLTSGRAAGNIQYF
TRBJ2-6	many	TRBV11-2	-	TGTGCCAGCGTGCTCTCTGGGGCCAACGTCCTGACTTTC	CASVLSGANVLTF
TRBJ1-3	many	TRBV5-1	-	TGCGCCAGCAGCTCTCCATCTGGAAACACCATATATTTT	CASSSPSGNTIYF
TRBJ2-5	many	TRBV6-1	-	TGTGCCAGCATGAGGGAGCTATTGGAGACCCAGTACTTC	CASMRELLETQYF
TRBJ2-1	many	TRBV5-1	-	TGCGCCAGCACCTCCGGCACCTACAATGAGCAGTTCTTC	CASTSGTYNEQFF
TRBJ1-2	many	TRBV5-5	-	TGTGCCAGCAGCTTTGGGGGGGCCGTATCGGTTGGCTACACCTTC	CASSFGGAVSVGYTF
TRBJ2-2	once	TRBV7-3	TRBD2	TGTGCCAGCAGCTCCCGGACTAGCGGGGGAACCGGGGAGCTGTTTTTT	CASSSRTSGGTGELFF
TRBJ2-1	few	TRBV5-1	TRBD2	TGCGCCAGCAGCCTCGGACTAGCGGGGCCCCCCTTCTACAATGAGCAGTTCTTC	CASSLGLAGPPFYNEQFF
TRBJ2-7	many	TRBV4-1	TRBD2	TGCGCCAGCAGCCAAGCTCCGGGAGGGTACTACGAGCAGTACTTC	CASSQAPGGYYEQYF
TRBJ2-7	many	TRBV7-9	-	TGTGCCAGCAGCTCTGGACACGTGGTCTACGAGCAGTACTTC	CASSSGHVVYEQYF